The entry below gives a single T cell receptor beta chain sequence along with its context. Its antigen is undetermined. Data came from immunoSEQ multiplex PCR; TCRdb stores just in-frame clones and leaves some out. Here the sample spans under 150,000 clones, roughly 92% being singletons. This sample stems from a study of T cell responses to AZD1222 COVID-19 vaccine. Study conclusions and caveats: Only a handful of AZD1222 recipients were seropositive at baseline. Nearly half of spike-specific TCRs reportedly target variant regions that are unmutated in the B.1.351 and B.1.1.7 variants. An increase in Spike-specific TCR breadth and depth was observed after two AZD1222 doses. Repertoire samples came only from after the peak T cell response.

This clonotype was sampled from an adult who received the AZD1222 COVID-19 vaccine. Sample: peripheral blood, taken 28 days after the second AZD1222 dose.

The CDR3 coding sequence is TGTGCCAGCAGCCCAGGGACTAGCGGGAGGACTTACAATGAGCAGTTCTTC. Amino acids: CASSPGTSGRTYNEQFF. The chain recombines TRBV14 with TRBJ2-1; 15 bases match TRBD2. Germline trimming cut 4 bases from V and 4 bases from J; bases unmatched to any gene: 5. The germline V gene has CDR1 SGHDN and CDR2 FVKESK. The CDR3 loop spans 17 amino acids. Full variable domain (missing parts from reference TRBV14 and TRBJ2-1): EAGVTQFPSHSVIEKGQTVTLRCDPISGHDNLYWYRRVMGKEIKFLLHFVKESKQDESGMPNNRFLAERTGGTYSTLKVQPAELEDSGVYFCASSPGTSGRTYNEQFFGPGTRLTVL.